This TCR beta chain was observed in a study of OX40 agonist ivuxolimab in advanced cancers. Study-wide context: The costimulatory receptor OX40 (CD134) was targeted by ivuxolimab, a fully human IgG2 agonistic monoclonal antibody. In the dose-escalation cohort, 82.7% of patients were male, and the mean age was about 55 years, with a range of 23 to 79. Prior anti-PD-1, anti-PD-L1 or anti-CTLA-4 therapy was permitted, and 30% to 45% of dose-escalation patients had received checkpoint inhibitors. Intravenous ivuxolimab was administered to patients every 2 weeks at six dose levels: 0.01, 0.1, 0.3, 1.5, 3 and 10 mg/kg. The point of sequencing TCRbeta in the periphery was to test whether ivuxolimab changed TCR sequence diversity and drove clonal T-cell expansion. The monotherapy dose-escalation portion (N = 52 patients) of the phase I ivuxolimab trial is reported in the paper. Of the roughly 51 patients in dose escalation, around 19 had hepatocellular carcinoma, some 15 had melanoma, 9 had renal cell carcinoma and 9 had head and neck cancer. Partial responses occurred in three dose-escalation patients: two with cutaneous melanoma and one with hepatocellular carcinoma.

To sequence the TCRbeta CDR3 region, genomic DNA was isolated from the sorted cells. The immunoSEQ Assay was used to sequence the TCRbeta CDR3 regions. The clones in this table, taken by TCRdb from immuneACCESS, are in-frame only. Not every clone is retained; where verified, under half of the shortfall comes from an unresolved V gene, and the cause of the rest is unknown. Here the sample has under 100,000 clones; around four fifths occur a single time. The ten largest clones take up 0.75% to 0.85% of the sample. Patients with a history of autoimmune disease or receiving systemic immunosuppression were excluded from the trial. Peripheral blood for TCR sequencing was collected from all dose cohorts at baseline, on cycle 4 day 1, and on cycle 7 day 1. The samples were drawn from a first-in-human, open-label, multicenter phase I dose-escalation trial of ivuxolimab. Adults with locally advanced or metastatic melanoma, renal cell carcinoma, hepatocellular carcinoma or head and neck squamous cell carcinoma were enrolled in the trial. Before TCR sequencing, CD4+ and CD8+ T cells were separately sorted from peripheral blood.

The germline ends are 8 bases apart after V is trimmed by 0 bases and J by 2 bases. The germline V gene gives CDR1 as KGHSH and CDR2 as LQKENI. Its CDR3 holds 15 amino acids, cysteine through phenylalanine. The DNA shown is the 45-base CDR3, in frame from base 1. The full study reports these points: Antigen specificity was not determined for the clonally expanded peripheral T cells. In the 0.1-3.0 mg/kg groups, partial responders had among the lowest normalized peripheral clonal expansion, particularly in CD8+ T cells. At doses of 0.1 to 3.0 mg/kg, clonal expansion of both CD4+ and CD8+ T cells in blood was seen between baseline and week 6. Low levels of normalized T-cell clonal expansion were also seen in some patients who did not respond. After ivuxolimab, more expanded clones were found on average in CD8+ T cells than in CD4+ T cells.

In the case of this clone: Its antigen target is currently unknown. Base qualities are not recorded, but no much larger clone differs from it by a single base.

This sequence originates from an adult with an advanced solid tumor such as melanoma, head and neck, liver or kidney cancer. The V gene is TRBV18 and the J gene is TRBJ2-4; the D gene is not confidently resolved. Material: CD4+ or CD8+ T cells sorted from blood, obtained in a trial of the OX40 agonist ivuxolimab. The CDR3 loop reads CASSPPGESKNIQYF. The DNA sequence follows: TGTGCCAGCTCACCACCGGGCGAATCCAAAAACATTCAGTACTTC.